A selection of T cell receptor beta chains follows, all from one sample in a study of CD8 T cells in Susac syndrome. Via MiXCR, TCRdb re-called the immunoSEQ multiplex PCR reads, giving one row per CDR3 protein. The table lists under 200,000 distinct CDR3 sequences, around 94% of them singletons. Sequenced sample: CD4+ T cells from PBMCs. These receptors were taken from a human donor in good health. The CDR3 runs from the conserved cysteine through the conserved F or W. The order of the fields is V gene, CDR3 protein.

>TRBV19
CASSRQANYGYTF
>TRBV10-3
CAIRGTRGGNEQFF
>TRBV30
CAWSVQIYEQYF
>TRBV27
CASSLHSNQPQHF
>TRBV12-3/TRBV12-4
CASSLGRNYGYTF
>TRBV18
CASSPSGNYEQYF
>TRBV30
CAWSGTGAPTQYF
>TRBV7-9
CASSLVTHNGELFF
>TRBV6-6
CASTPGLAGLSNEQFF
>TRBV29-1
CSVEYGGNTGELFF
>TRBV20-1
CSARTGPPGNTIYF
>TRBV4-2
CASSPGTRKETQYF
>TRBV20-1
CSASSGNYGYTF
>TRBV6-2/TRBV6-3
CASTRGVQETQYF
>TRBV4-3
CASSQGTGLQYF
>TRBV27
CASSLSGGGVGSPLHF
>TRBV29-1
CSVPQGASRDTEAFF
>TRBV9
CASRATTVTDTQYF
>TRBV2
CASSETQYF
>TRBV20-1
CSARMGLADNEQFF
>TRBV29-1
CSVEPLQGAQETQYF
>TRBV5-6
CASSGAGTGQYF
>TRBV6-6
CASSYSTGSTGELFF
>TRBV29-1
CSVQDLSSYNEQFF
>TRBV10-3
CAIGRYEQYF
>TRBV13
CASSLELAGSPGANVLTF
>TRBV5-4
CASSSETSGGDTQYF
>TRBV29-1
CSVETRDRVSGANVLTF
>TRBV7-9
CASSGLAGNNEQFF
>TRBV21-1
CASSRATDQETQYF
>TRBV4-3
CASTQSRDTKAFF
>TRBV6-6
CASTPDRSSYNEQFF
>TRBV30
CAWSGQGIYEQYF
>TRBV30
CAWVQGGGGTQYF
>TRBV29-1
CSVDLAGAGETQYF
>TRBV20-1
CSAREQGNYGYTF
>TRBV20-1
CSAIEGPSYNEQFF
>TRBV12-3/TRBV12-4
CASSWGNEQFF
>TRBV2
CASSIYNEQFF
>TRBV5-6
CASSFRTNTEAFF
>TRBV29-1
CSARTTTGNEQYF
>TRBV29-1
CSVEETGTGDGYTF
>TRBV20-1
CSAPRGGIGTDTQYF
>TRBV9
CASSPDGTGLNYGYTF
>TRBV20-1
CSAPARLASSTDTQYF
>TRBV12-3/TRBV12-4
CASSRQDFYNEQFF
>TRBV5-4
CASSLAAGDEQFF
>TRBV12-3/TRBV12-4
CASSLGTLAGRETQYF
>TRBV30
CAWTSEPGPAFF
>TRBV6-2/TRBV6-3
CASGRGVDQPQHF
>TRBV12-3/TRBV12-4
CASSPEGGLGSPLHF
>TRBV3-1
CASSRRDGHIYEQYF
>TRBV19
CASKEAPGNSPLHF
>TRBV27
CASSLSRGSGANVLTF
>TRBV11-2
CASSSRDKRTYNEQFF
>TRBV12-3/TRBV12-4
CASTFAGASKGGYTF
>TRBV2
CASSVSRGDTEAFF
>TRBV20-1
CSASLAEETQYF
>TRBV20-1
CSAPDRSYEQYF
>TRBV3-1
CASSALTGGSGYTF